Detailed here is one T cell receptor (beta chain). Its antigen is as yet unknown. V trimming: 0 bases; J trimming: 6 bases; junction bases outside the gene matches: 5. CDR1 SGHDT and CDR2 YYEEEE come from the germline V gene. The CDR3 spans 14 residues. This entry comes from a study of cytomegalovirus exposure and HLA in healthy donors. Healthy bone marrow donors made up the cohort. With 60 Vbeta and 13 Jbeta primers, the PCR was carried out. Only in-frame clones appear in the TCRdb table, and some are missing; sequencing was by immunoSEQ multiplex PCR. The sample yields about 140,000 clones, 77% seen once. Regarding the study as a whole: Accurate HLA-A and HLA-B prediction from TCR beta sequences was reported for most subjects. The study recorded more than 150 TCR beta chains that were cytomegalovirus-associated. It was reportedly the case that the classifier diagnosed cytomegalovirus status with high specificity and sensitivity.

The TCR sequence derives from a female donor in good health and CMV-seronegative. The V gene is TRBV5-6, the J gene TRBJ1-1, with TRBD1 identical over 7 bases. Sequenced sample: PBMCs. CDR3 coding DNA: TGTGCCAGCAGCTTGGAGAGAGGGGGCCCTGAAGCTTTCTTT. This translates into CASSLERGGPEAFF.